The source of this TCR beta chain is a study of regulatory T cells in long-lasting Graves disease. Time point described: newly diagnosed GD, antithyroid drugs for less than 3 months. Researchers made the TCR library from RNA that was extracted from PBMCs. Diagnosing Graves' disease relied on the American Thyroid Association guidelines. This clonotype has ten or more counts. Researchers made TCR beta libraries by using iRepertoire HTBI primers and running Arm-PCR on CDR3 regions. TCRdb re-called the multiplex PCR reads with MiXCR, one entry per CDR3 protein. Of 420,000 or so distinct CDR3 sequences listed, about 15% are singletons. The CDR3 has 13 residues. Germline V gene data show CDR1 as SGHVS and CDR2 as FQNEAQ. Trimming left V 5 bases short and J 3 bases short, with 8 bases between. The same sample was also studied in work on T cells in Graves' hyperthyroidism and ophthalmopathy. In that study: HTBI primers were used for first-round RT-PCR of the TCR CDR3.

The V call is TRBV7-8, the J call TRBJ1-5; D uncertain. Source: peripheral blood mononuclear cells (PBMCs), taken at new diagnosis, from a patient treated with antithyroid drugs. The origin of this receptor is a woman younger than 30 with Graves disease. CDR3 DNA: TGTGCCAGCAGCCCATTCCCCAATCAGCCCCAGCATTTT. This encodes CASSPFPNQPQHF.